This T cell receptor beta chain was identified in a study of blood T cell repertoires in COVID-19 (dated by TCRdb to the early 2020s). With regard to the full study: The collaborator samples originated in the United States, Italy and Spain and spanned the acute and convalescent phases of COVID-19. The material from the prospective study consisted of cDNA or gDNA derived from T cells, B-cell-depleted T cells, or PBMCs. The dataset comprised deeply sampled blood TCRbeta repertoires from subjects exposed to, actively infected with, or recovered from COVID-19. The repertoires were released in a freely available public database intended as a resource for research on the immune response to SARS-CoV-2. Samples were obtained from the ongoing ImmuneRACE study (first 160 participants) and from roughly 1,300 subjects provided by 6 global collaborators. The sample metadata nearly always contained a de-identified subject ID, COVID-19 status, age in years and sex. Where HLA class I and class II types were available, the types were taken from metadata supplied by the sample provider, not from assay-based typing.

The trim is 4 bases for V and 3 bases for J, with a gap of 10 bases between the germline ends. The CDR3 has 13 amino acids, counting the end cysteine and phenylalanine. Only CDR3 DNA is held: 39 bases, read in frame from base 1. The CDR1 and CDR2 encoded by the germline V gene are SNHLY and FYNNEI. TCRbeta CDR3 regions were amplified from genomic DNA by means of the immunoSEQ Assay, a bias-controlled multiplex PCR. Per the authors' processing: The number of nucleated cells in each sample was estimated by amplification of reference gene primers within the assay. To quantify the absolute abundance of each unique TCRbeta CDR3 rearrangement, sequence reads were collapsed and filtered. For each sample, productive Simpson clonality was calculated as the square root of Simpson's diversity index across productive rearrangements. The table comes from immuneACCESS by way of TCRdb, which keeps in-frame sequences with V and J called. Part of the clones is missing from these tables; in studies checked, under half for an unresolved V gene and the rest for unknown reasons. The V and J calls and clone size were taken over from that table, and D and trimming were inferred from the DNA. The sample table holds under 150,000 clones, of which roughly 84% were seen once. Clones ranked in the top ten supply almost 8.5% of the sample.

Another Seattle source contributed samples from volunteer blood donors who had recovered from COVID-19. The collaborating institutions used their own protocols to collect whole blood in K2EDTA tubes. For TCRbeta analysis, collaborators shipped samples as frozen whole blood, isolated PBMCs, or DNA extracted from either of those sample types. Findings and caveats that apply to the study as a whole: The quantity of clinical and demographic metadata differed by source and by participant and was supplied without curation.

About this clone: Its antigen specificity is not known. No base quality information exists; no much larger clone differs at one position.

Material for sequencing was peripheral blood. The source of this sequence is a woman between 65 and 79 years old who had recovered from COVID-19. The chain is encoded by TRBV2 joined to TRBJ2-7, with a tentative D gene TRBD1 over 5 matching bases. The CDR3 region: CASSGWGGYEQYF. The DNA sequence is TGTGCCAGCAGTGGCTGGGGCGGCTACGAGCAGTACTTC.